The rows below give T cell receptor beta chains drawn from one sample of a study of T cell responses to AZD1222 COVID-19 vaccine. Method: immunoSEQ multiplex PCR; TCRdb's copy keeps in-frame clones and lacks some. This sample has around 100,000 clones, with roughly 87% found just once. Sequences were derived from peripheral blood, sampled on day 0 of AZD1222 vaccination. Receptors were obtained from an adult in good health. CDR3s include the opening cysteine and the closing phenylalanine or tryptophan. Each record gives: D gene, V gene, clone size, J gene, CDR3 protein, CDR3 DNA. The D gene is left open where the match is weak. Clone size is shown for a subset of rows, as once, few, many or a class of expanded clone.

d_call: -
v_call: TRBV28
clone_size: -
j_call: TRBJ1-3
cdr3_aa: CASSSTGFAAGNTIYF
cdr3_nt: TGTGCCAGCAGTTCGACAGGATTCGCCGCTGGAAACACCATATATTTT

d_call: TRBD2
v_call: TRBV29-1
clone_size: -
j_call: TRBJ2-7
cdr3_aa: CSVEKGGRAYEQYF
cdr3_nt: TGCAGCGTTGAAAAGGGCGGGAGGGCCTACGAGCAGTACTTC

d_call: -
v_call: TRBV27
clone_size: -
j_call: TRBJ1-1
cdr3_aa: CASSNRLDTEAFF
cdr3_nt: TGTGCCAGCAGTAATCGTTTGGATACTGAAGCTTTCTTT

d_call: TRBD2
v_call: TRBV10-1
clone_size: once
j_call: TRBJ2-2
cdr3_aa: CASSAGGDTTNTGELFF
cdr3_nt: TGCGCCAGCAGCGCTGGGGGGGATACTACGAACACCGGGGAGCTGTTTTTT

d_call: TRBD1
v_call: TRBV24-1
clone_size: -
j_call: TRBJ1-2
cdr3_aa: CATSDFIRGTGLSYGYTF
cdr3_nt: TGTGCCACCAGTGATTTCATAAGAGGGACAGGGCTTTCCTATGGCTACACCTTC

d_call: TRBD1
v_call: TRBV30
clone_size: -
j_call: TRBJ1-4
cdr3_aa: CAWSVMTGVEKLFF
cdr3_nt: TGTGCCTGGAGTGTAATGACAGGGGTTGAAAAACTGTTTTTT

d_call: -
v_call: TRBV18
clone_size: once
j_call: TRBJ2-7
cdr3_aa: CASSPREQGEQYF
cdr3_nt: TGTGCCAGCTCACCACGGGAACAGGGCGAGCAGTACTTC

d_call: -
v_call: TRBV7-6
clone_size: -
j_call: TRBJ2-7
cdr3_aa: CASSLQSGTEAAEQYF
cdr3_nt: TGTGCCAGCAGCTTACAGTCCGGGACCGAAGCCGCCGAGCAGTACTTC

d_call: -
v_call: TRBV19
clone_size: few
j_call: TRBJ2-1
cdr3_aa: CASSTVSSGEQFF
cdr3_nt: TGTGCCAGTAGTACGGTTTCAAGCGGTGAGCAGTTCTTC

d_call: -
v_call: TRBV5-1
clone_size: -
j_call: TRBJ1-2
cdr3_aa: CASSLALQAWAGGYTF
cdr3_nt: TGCGCCAGCAGCTTGGCCTTACAGGCTTGGGCTGGGGGCTACACCTTC

d_call: TRBD1
v_call: TRBV7-3
clone_size: once
j_call: TRBJ2-6
cdr3_aa: CACAQGGSGANVLTF
cdr3_nt: TGTGCCTGCGCCCAAGGGGGCAGTGGGGCCAACGTCCTGACTTTC

d_call: TRBD1
v_call: TRBV24-1
clone_size: once
j_call: TRBJ2-3
cdr3_aa: CATSDFRQGIDTQYF
cdr3_nt: TGTGCCACCAGTGATTTCCGACAGGGGATAGATACGCAGTATTTT

d_call: -
v_call: TRBV6-5
clone_size: -
j_call: TRBJ2-3
cdr3_aa: CASRRTSDTQYF
cdr3_nt: TGTGCCAGCAGACGGACCTCAGATACGCAGTATTTT

d_call: TRBD2
v_call: TRBV4-2
clone_size: -
j_call: TRBJ2-5
cdr3_aa: CASSQDGTSGYQETQYF
cdr3_nt: TGTGCCAGCAGCCAAGATGGGACTAGCGGCTACCAAGAGACCCAGTACTTC

d_call: -
v_call: TRBV4-1
clone_size: once
j_call: TRBJ1-4
cdr3_aa: CASSQDGRGATNEKLFF
cdr3_nt: TGCGCCAGCAGCCAAGATGGCCGTGGTGCAACTAATGAAAAACTGTTTTTT

d_call: TRBD1
v_call: TRBV6-5
clone_size: -
j_call: TRBJ1-6
cdr3_aa: CASIPRTGGNSPLHF
cdr3_nt: TGTGCCAGCATCCCTCGGACAGGGGGAAATTCACCCCTCCACTTT

d_call: -
v_call: TRBV30
clone_size: few
j_call: TRBJ1-1
cdr3_aa: CAWSVRAGGTEAFF
cdr3_nt: TGTGCCTGGAGTGTAAGGGCGGGGGGAACTGAAGCTTTCTTT

d_call: -
v_call: TRBV7-3
clone_size: -
j_call: TRBJ2-1
cdr3_aa: CASSFQGRLNEQFF
cdr3_nt: TGTGCCAGCAGCTTTCAGGGGAGGTTGAATGAGCAGTTCTTC

d_call: TRBD2
v_call: TRBV7-2
clone_size: -
j_call: TRBJ2-7
cdr3_aa: CASASLHSGSYEQYF
cdr3_nt: TGTGCCAGCGCTTCCCTCCATAGCGGGAGCTACGAGCAGTACTTC

d_call: -
v_call: TRBV6-1
clone_size: -
j_call: TRBJ1-4
cdr3_aa: CASSGGRQGRREKLFF
cdr3_nt: TGTGCCAGCAGTGGCGGTAGGCAGGGGAGAAGGGAAAAACTGTTTTTT

d_call: TRBD2
v_call: TRBV10-3
clone_size: few
j_call: TRBJ2-3
cdr3_aa: CAISRTSGRQATDTQYF
cdr3_nt: TGTGCCATCAGTAGGACTAGCGGGAGACAAGCCACAGATACGCAGTATTTT

d_call: -
v_call: TRBV7-9
clone_size: -
j_call: TRBJ1-2
cdr3_aa: CASTLSVAGNYGYTF
cdr3_nt: TGTGCCAGCACCCTAAGTGTTGCCGGGAACTATGGCTACACCTTC

d_call: TRBD1
v_call: TRBV6-6
clone_size: -
j_call: TRBJ1-5
cdr3_aa: CASGQGGNQPQHF
cdr3_nt: TGTGCCAGCGGACAGGGCGGAAATCAGCCCCAGCATTTT

d_call: -
v_call: TRBV28
clone_size: -
j_call: TRBJ2-7
cdr3_aa: CASNRAGSYEQYF
cdr3_nt: TGTGCCAGCAATCGGGCGGGGAGCTACGAGCAGTACTTC

d_call: TRBD1
v_call: TRBV5-4
clone_size: once
j_call: TRBJ1-2
cdr3_aa: CASSLGIRGQGYTF
cdr3_nt: TGTGCCAGCAGCTTGGGGATAAGGGGGCAAGGCTACACCTTC

d_call: -
v_call: TRBV2
clone_size: -
j_call: TRBJ1-6
cdr3_aa: CASRPRDIASPLHF
cdr3_nt: TGTGCCAGCAGGCCCCGGGACATAGCTTCACCCCTCCACTTT

d_call: -
v_call: TRBV30
clone_size: -
j_call: TRBJ2-1
cdr3_aa: CAWSVAQEQFF
cdr3_nt: TGTGCCTGGAGTGTAGCGCAAGAGCAGTTCTTC

d_call: TRBD1
v_call: TRBV28
clone_size: -
j_call: TRBJ2-1
cdr3_aa: CASSFSGTGNNEQFF
cdr3_nt: TGTGCCAGCAGTTTTTCCGGGACAGGGAACAATGAGCAGTTCTTC

d_call: -
v_call: TRBV7-9
clone_size: few
j_call: TRBJ2-7
cdr3_aa: CASSFSGKAEQYF
cdr3_nt: TGTGCCAGCAGCTTTTCAGGGAAGGCCGAGCAGTACTTC

d_call: TRBD1
v_call: TRBV27
clone_size: -
j_call: TRBJ1-5
cdr3_aa: CASSPRQGQQPQHF
cdr3_nt: TGTGCCAGCAGTCCCCGACAGGGACAACAGCCCCAGCATTTT

d_call: -
v_call: TRBV6-1
clone_size: once
j_call: TRBJ1-1
cdr3_aa: CASSDRGLNTEAFF
cdr3_nt: TGTGCCAGCAGTGACAGGGGATTGAACACTGAAGCTTTCTTT

d_call: TRBD2
v_call: TRBV11-3
clone_size: -
j_call: TRBJ2-1
cdr3_aa: CASSLAGGYGNEQFF
cdr3_nt: TGTGCCAGCAGCTTAGCCGGGGGGTACGGCAATGAGCAGTTCTTC

d_call: -
v_call: TRBV15
clone_size: -
j_call: TRBJ2-7
cdr3_aa: CATSRVTPHYLGSYEQYF
cdr3_nt: TGTGCCACCAGCAGAGTTACCCCACACTATTTGGGTTCCTACGAGCAGTACTTC

d_call: -
v_call: TRBV19
clone_size: -
j_call: TRBJ1-5
cdr3_aa: CASLKRNSNQPQHF
cdr3_nt: TGTGCCAGTTTAAAAAGAAATAGCAATCAGCCCCAGCATTTT

d_call: TRBD1
v_call: TRBV27
clone_size: -
j_call: TRBJ1-4
cdr3_aa: CASSPQGQGGKLFF
cdr3_nt: TGTGCCAGCAGTCCGCAGGGACAGGGGGGAAAACTGTTTTTT

d_call: -
v_call: TRBV6-1
clone_size: -
j_call: TRBJ1-6
cdr3_aa: CASSESSSYNSPLHF
cdr3_nt: TGTGCCAGCAGTGAATCCAGCTCCTATAATTCACCCCTCCACTTT

d_call: -
v_call: TRBV19
clone_size: -
j_call: TRBJ1-5
cdr3_aa: CASSWQDSNQPQHF
cdr3_nt: TGTGCCAGTAGTTGGCAGGATAGCAATCAGCCCCAGCATTTT

d_call: TRBD1
v_call: TRBV6-5
clone_size: -
j_call: TRBJ2-7
cdr3_aa: CASSYSRGLSYEQYF
cdr3_nt: TGTGCCAGCAGTTACAGCAGGGGGCTATCTTACGAGCAGTACTTC

d_call: TRBD2
v_call: TRBV2
clone_size: -
j_call: TRBJ2-1
cdr3_aa: CASSATSGSSNEQFF
cdr3_nt: TGTGCCAGCAGTGCGACTAGCGGGAGTTCGAATGAGCAGTTCTTC

d_call: -
v_call: TRBV18
clone_size: once
j_call: TRBJ1-5
cdr3_aa: CASSQGDQPQHF
cdr3_nt: TGTGCCAGCTCACAGGGGGATCAGCCCCAGCATTTT

d_call: TRBD1
v_call: TRBV6-5
clone_size: once
j_call: TRBJ1-2
cdr3_aa: CASTRQGASDYGYTF
cdr3_nt: TGTGCCAGCACGCGGCAGGGGGCTAGTGACTATGGCTACACCTTC

d_call: TRBD1
v_call: TRBV9
clone_size: -
j_call: TRBJ2-7
cdr3_aa: CASSITGVGYEQYF
cdr3_nt: TGTGCCAGCAGCATCACAGGGGTCGGGTACGAGCAGTACTTC

d_call: -
v_call: TRBV29-1
clone_size: -
j_call: TRBJ2-5
cdr3_aa: CSVFRLPKETQYF
cdr3_nt: TGCAGCGTTTTCCGACTGCCGAAGGAGACCCAGTACTTC

d_call: -
v_call: TRBV27
clone_size: -
j_call: TRBJ1-4
cdr3_aa: CASTLSRGEKLFF
cdr3_nt: TGTGCCAGCACCCTCTCCCGAGGGGAAAAACTGTTTTTT

d_call: -
v_call: TRBV11-2
clone_size: once
j_call: TRBJ1-5
cdr3_aa: CASSSPNEGLLTQHF
cdr3_nt: TGTGCCAGCAGCTCCCCTAATGAGGGGTTGTTGACCCAGCATTTT

d_call: -
v_call: TRBV21-1
clone_size: -
j_call: TRBJ1-3
cdr3_aa: CASKTHPQDRGRTNTIYF
cdr3_nt: TGTGCCAGCAAAACCCACCCCCAGGACAGGGGGCGAACAAACACCATATATTTT

d_call: -
v_call: TRBV21-1
clone_size: -
j_call: TRBJ2-4
cdr3_aa: CASNPRDEKNIQYF
cdr3_nt: TGTGCCAGCAACCCTAGGGATGAAAAAAACATTCAGTACTTC

d_call: TRBD1
v_call: TRBV5-1
clone_size: -
j_call: TRBJ1-1
cdr3_aa: CASSLAGTGKGHTEAFF
cdr3_nt: TGCGCCAGCAGCTTGGCCGGGACAGGGAAGGGGCACACTGAAGCTTTCTTT

d_call: -
v_call: TRBV30
clone_size: -
j_call: TRBJ1-5
cdr3_aa: CAWSIYYGQGSNQPQHF
cdr3_nt: TGTGCCTGGAGTATATACTATGGGCAGGGTAGCAATCAGCCCCAGCATTTT

d_call: TRBD1
v_call: TRBV2
clone_size: once
j_call: TRBJ1-6
cdr3_aa: CASNTGTGNSPLHF
cdr3_nt: TGTGCCAGCAACACCGGGACAGGCAATTCACCCCTCCACTTT

d_call: -
v_call: TRBV21-1
clone_size: -
j_call: TRBJ2-7
cdr3_aa: CASSNSVLPREQYF
cdr3_nt: TGTGCCAGCAGCAATAGTGTACTACCTAGGGAGCAGTACTTC

d_call: TRBD1
v_call: TRBV6-5
clone_size: many
j_call: TRBJ1-4
cdr3_aa: CASSQTGGDYEKLFF
cdr3_nt: TGTGCCAGCAGTCAAACAGGGGGCGACTATGAAAAACTGTTTTTT

d_call: -
v_call: TRBV25-1
clone_size: -
j_call: TRBJ2-7
cdr3_aa: CASSEWDRLEQYF
cdr3_nt: TGTGCCAGCAGTGAATGGGACCGGTTGGAGCAGTACTTC

d_call: TRBD1
v_call: TRBV5-4
clone_size: once
j_call: TRBJ1-2
cdr3_aa: CASSLQGADGYTF
cdr3_nt: TGTGCCAGCAGCCTGCAGGGGGCGGATGGCTACACCTTC

d_call: -
v_call: TRBV6-5
clone_size: -
j_call: TRBJ2-7
cdr3_aa: CASRDAGGAYEQYF
cdr3_nt: TGTGCCAGCAGGGATGCCGGGGGCGCCTACGAGCAGTACTTC

d_call: -
v_call: TRBV7-9
clone_size: -
j_call: TRBJ2-3
cdr3_aa: CASSPRRGDTQYF
cdr3_nt: TGTGCCAGCAGCCCAAGACGGGGGGATACGCAGTATTTT

d_call: TRBD2
v_call: TRBV19
clone_size: -
j_call: TRBJ2-5
cdr3_aa: CASGGLAAGETQYF
cdr3_nt: TGTGCCAGTGGTGGACTAGCGGCCGGGGAGACCCAGTACTTC

d_call: -
v_call: TRBV7-9
clone_size: -
j_call: TRBJ1-4
cdr3_aa: CASTDRQNEKLFF
cdr3_nt: TGTGCCAGCACCGATAGACAGAATGAAAAACTGTTTTTT

d_call: TRBD1
v_call: TRBV7-8
clone_size: -
j_call: TRBJ2-2
cdr3_aa: CASARWQGVYTGELFF
cdr3_nt: TGTGCCAGCGCTAGGTGGCAGGGGGTTTACACCGGGGAGCTGTTTTTT

d_call: TRBD1
v_call: TRBV9
clone_size: -
j_call: TRBJ1-3
cdr3_aa: CASSVQGTGYGNTIYF
cdr3_nt: TGTGCCAGCAGCGTACAAGGGACAGGTTACGGAAACACCATATATTTT